These 29 T cell receptor beta chains share one sample of origin, sequenced in a study of OX40 agonist ivuxolimab in advanced cancers. Library preparation was by the immunoSEQ multiplex PCR assay. TCRdb mirrors the immuneACCESS table, restricted to in-frame sequences. Some clones are absent from its copies; in checked studies, under half trace to an unresolved V gene, and the reason for the others is unknown. This sample holds roughly 75,000 clones; about 86% were observed only once. 1.1% of the sample comes from the top ten. Sequences were derived from CD4+ or CD8+ T cells sorted from blood, sampled in a trial of the OX40 agonist ivuxolimab. The source of these receptors is an adult with an advanced solid tumor such as melanoma, head and neck, liver or kidney cancer.

The gene calls are TRBV7-3 and TRBJ2-1, with TRBD2 as a possible D gene (6 bases). CDR3 length: 12 amino acids. The germline V gene encodes CDR1 SGHTA and CDR2 FQGTGA. Trimming removed 4 bases at V and 6 bases at J, with 7 bases between. In DNA form, the CDR3 reads TGTGCCAGCAGCTACGGGGGCAATGAGCAGTTCTTC. Amino acid sequence: CASSYGGNEQFF.

The chain has TRBV6-5 and TRBJ1-1, with 9 bases that match TRBD1. Germline assignment: CDR1 MNHEY and CDR2 SVGAGI. The CDR3 totals 14 residues. V was pared by 8 bases and J by 5 bases, with 9 bases of the junction left unmatched. The CDR3 loop is CASRRDRAGTEAFF. The DNA for the CDR3 is TGTGCCAGCCGCCGGGACAGGGCTGGTACTGAAGCTTTCTTT.

This clone has only one observation. This chain uses TRBV28 with TRBJ1-1; tentatively, D is TRBD1 (6 bases). The CDR3 covers 14 residues. Germline V gene data show CDR1 as MDHEN and CDR2 as SYDVKM. Trimming pared 7 bases from V and 0 bases from J, leaving 12 bases between. The CDR3 bases are TGTGCCAGCATCTCCGGGACACTGAACACTGAAGCTTTCTTT. Its translation: CASISGTLNTEAFF.

This clone showed up just a few times. One end of the junction is discordant with germline, which a read error may explain. The chain uses TRBV7-7 and TRBJ2-2, with TRBD2 matching over 8 bases. The V gene's germline CDR1 is SSHAT and CDR2 FNYEAQ (reference sequence). The CDR3 consists of 16 residues. The CDR3 DNA reads as TGTGCTAGCAGCTTGTCTAGCGGGTCGAACACCGGGGAGCTGTTTTTT. Translation gives CASSLSSGSNTGELFF.

This chain links TRBV19 with TRBJ2-1; a weak D match, TRBD1 (5 bases). Trimming left V 7 bases short and J 4 bases short, with 17 bases between. Looked up from germline, CDR1 is LNHDA and CDR2 is SQIVND (reference sequence). This CDR3 has 15 residues. The CDR3: CASTGPASGYNEQFF. As DNA, the CDR3 is TGTGCCAGTACAGGGCCTGCTTCAGGTTACAATGAGCAGTTCTTC.

This clone was counted only a few times. The chain employs TRBV28 and TRBJ2-7; 14 nucleotides align to TRBD2. With V trimmed by 6 bases and J by 5 bases, 6 bases remained unmatched. CDR1 MDHEN and CDR2 SYDVKM come from the germline V gene. The CDR3 extends over 15 amino acids. CDR3 bases: TGTGCCAGCAGCCCCGGGACTAGCGGGAGCAACGAGCAGTACTTC. Its protein product is CASSPGTSGSNEQYF.

The J gene is TRBJ1-5, the V gene TRBV28; possibly TRBD1 for D (5 bases). The CDR3 covers 13 residues. V lost 4 bases and J lost 6, with 10 bases in between. Looked up from germline, CDR1 is MDHEN and CDR2 is SYDVKM. CDR3 sequence (DNA): TGTGCCAGCAGTTCGGGGGGGTTTCAGCCCCAGCATTTT. Translating gives CASSSGGFQPQHF.

The V gene is TRBV7-2, the J gene TRBJ2-5; D is undetermined. The germline V gene encodes CDR1 SGHTA and CDR2 FQGNSA. The CDR3 has 13 residues. V gave up 5 bases and J gave up 4 bases, with 11 bases separating them. CDR3 loop: CASSDFGPETQYF. The CDR3 DNA sequence: TGTGCCAGCAGCGACTTTGGCCCAGAGACCCAGTACTTC.

The V and J genes are TRBV6-1 and TRBJ2-5, with 7 bases lining up with TRBD1. Germline V lookup: CDR1 MNHNS, CDR2 SASEGT. The CDR3 spans 14 residues. V was pared by 6 bases and J by 5 bases, with 9 bases of the junction left unmatched. Here the CDR3 DNA reads TGTGCCAGCAGCCAAAGGGACAGTAGGGAGACCCAGTACTTC. Its translation is CASSQRDSRETQYF.

Regarding this clone: The same CDR3 can be traced to other DNA sequences in this sample. The V and J genes are TRBV19 and TRBJ2-6, with D unclear. V lost 3 bases and J lost 1, with 1 base in between. The CDR3 covers 13 residues. CDR1 is LNHDA and CDR2 is SQIVND in the germline V gene (reference sequence). CDR3 bases: TGTGCCAGTAGTATTTCTGGGGCCAACGTCCTGACTTTC. It encodes CASSISGANVLTF.

J is TRBJ2-7 and V is TRBV2, with D maybe TRBD2 (5 bases). From germline, CDR1 is SNHLY and CDR2 FYNNEI. The CDR3 runs to 13 residues. V lost 5 bases and J lost 3, with 11 bases in between. Here the CDR3 reads CASSRLLFYEQYF. CDR3 nucleotides: TGTGCCAGCAGTCGACTACTATTCTACGAGCAGTACTTC.

This clone was picked up a small number of times. The CDR3 here is CASSLASVGETQYF. CDR3 coding DNA: TGCGCCAGCAGCTTGGCCTCAGTGGGAGAGACCCAGTACTTC. The rearrangement joins TRBV5-1 to TRBJ2-5, with no clear D. The germline V gene encodes CDR1 SGHRS and CDR2 YFSETQ. The germline V and J ends were trimmed by 0 bases and 4 bases, with 10 bases remaining between them. The CDR3 length is 14 residues.

The V and J genes are TRBV6-6 and TRBJ2-7; tentatively, D is TRBD2 (5 bases). The V end lost 5 bases, the J end lost 0 bases, and 8 bases lay between the germline ends. The CDR3 length is 13 residues. From germline, CDR1 is MNHNY and CDR2 SVGAGI (reference sequence). This CDR3 is CASSPGVSYEQYF. CDR3 DNA: TGTGCCAGCAGTCCCGGGGTCTCCTACGAGCAGTACTTC.

In this sample, this clone turned up once. The chain links TRBV7-3 to TRBJ2-1, with 7 bases identical to TRBD1. The V segment lost 3 bases and the J segment 7 bases; nucleotides outside the gene matches: 3. The CDR3 consists of 13 residues. Germline lookup yields CDR1 SGHTA and CDR2 FQGTGA. CDR3: CASSFTRGNEQFF. CDR3 DNA sequence: TGTGCCAGCAGCTTTACCAGGGGGAATGAGCAGTTCTTC.

V and J are TRBV7-2 and TRBJ2-5; D possibly corresponds to TRBD1 (7 bases). The CDR3 consists of 15 residues. V was cut by 5 bases and J by 4 bases, with 17 bases left in between. CDR1 and CDR2 (germline): SGHTA, FQGNSA. The CDR3 loop is CASSRQGGGGETQYF. The CDR3 DNA is TGTGCCAGCAGCCGGCAGGGGGGAGGAGGAGAGACCCAGTACTTC.

The V and J genes are TRBV14 and TRBJ2-5, with D uncertain. Per germline, CDR1 SGHDN and CDR2 FVKESK. The germline V and J ends were trimmed by 2 bases and 7 bases, with 14 bases remaining between them. The length of the CDR3 is 14 residues. CDR3 amino acids: CASSQSDRLGTQYF. CDR3 in DNA: TGTGCCAGCAGCCAATCAGACCGTCTCGGGACCCAGTACTTC.

The genes are TRBV30 and TRBJ2-6; 7 nucleotides line up with TRBD1. Germline CDR1 and CDR2: GTSNPN and SVGIG (reference sequence). The J segment lost 2 bases and the V segment lost 3 bases, leaving 4 bases of the junction unmatched. CDR3 length: 15 amino acids. The CDR3 DNA reads as TGTGCCTGGAGCCGCGGACAGGCTGGGGCCAACGTCCTGACTTTC. Protein sequence: CAWSRGQAGANVLTF.

Here the CDR3 reads CASSWDRPLNTEAFF. In nucleotides, the CDR3 is TGCGCCAGCAGCTGGGACAGGCCCCTGAACACTGAAGCTTTCTTT. This chain joins TRBV5-1 and TRBJ1-1; 8 nucleotides line up with TRBD1. V dropped 3 bases and J dropped 0; count of bases not matched to a gene: 4. This CDR3 spans 15 amino acids. The germline V gene has CDR1 SGHRS and CDR2 YFSETQ.

The chain is built from TRBV5-4 and TRBJ2-5, with D tentatively TRBD1 (6 bases). This CDR3 contains 14 residues. Germline V gene lookup returns CDR1 SGHNT and CDR2 YYREEE (reference sequence). Trimming removed 4 bases from V and 5 bases from J, with 15 bases in between. The CDR3 DNA reads TGTGCCAGCAGCCCCCCAGGGGCAGGGGAGACCCAGTACTTC. Its translation: CASSPPGAGETQYF.

This clone appeared a few times. The rearrangement uses TRBV7-3 and TRBJ1-2, with D unresolved. Trimming left V 2 bases short and J 4 bases short, with 8 bases between. Germline values: CDR1 SGHTA, CDR2 FQGTGA. The CDR3 has 13 residues. CDR3 sequence (DNA): TGTGCCAGCAGCTTAGATCCGGTCTATGGCTACACCTTC. Its translation: CASSLDPVYGYTF.

The chain recombines TRBV18 with TRBJ1-2; D is unresolved. The CDR3 length is 13 residues. Between the trimmed V and J ends, which lost 2 bases and 2 bases, there was a span of 6 bases. Germline CDR1 reads KGHSH; CDR2 reads LQKENI. The CDR3 loop is CASSPEKNYGYTF. CDR3 nucleotides: TGTGCCAGCTCACCAGAAAAGAACTATGGCTACACCTTC.

The chain employs TRBV4-1 and TRBJ2-3, with 12 bases lining up with TRBD2. CDR3 length: 18 amino acids. After removal of 1 base from V and 4 bases from J, the junction contained 9 bases not matched to a gene. Germline V CDR1 and CDR2: MGHRA, YSYEKL. Here the CDR3 reads CASSQASLAGGAADTQYF. CDR3 DNA: TGCGCCAGCAGCCAAGCCTCACTAGCGGGAGGAGCCGCAGATACGCAGTATTTT.

The chain uses TRBV6-1 and TRBJ1-5, with D unresolved. Germline-derived CDR1 and CDR2 are MNHNS and SASEGT. The CDR3 has 14 residues. Trimming removed 6 bases from V and 2 bases from J, with 11 bases in between. The CDR3 here is CASRLTGGNQPQHF. The CDR3 nucleotides read TGTGCCAGCAGACTAACGGGCGGCAATCAGCCCCAGCATTTT.

The J gene is TRBJ2-7, the V gene TRBV28, with 11 bases fitting TRBD1. The CDR3 is made up of 13 amino acids. After removal of 4 bases from V and 7 bases from J, the junction contained 3 bases not matched to a gene. Germline V gene lookup returns CDR1 MDHEN and CDR2 SYDVKM. CDR3 DNA sequence: TGTGCCAGCAGTTGGACAGGGGGCGGTGAGCAGTACGTC. Residues: CASSWTGGGEQYV.

This clone appeared once. This chain uses TRBV6-6 with TRBJ1-4, with 10 bases matching TRBD1. This CDR3 has 14 amino acids. Germline CDR1 reads MNHNY; CDR2 reads SVGAGI (reference sequence). V lost 7 bases and J lost 8; bases outside the gene matches: 7. CDR3 protein: CASIRQGAEEKLFF. The CDR3 DNA sequence: TGTGCCAGCATTCGACAGGGGGCGGAAGAAAAACTGTTTTTT.

CDR3 residues: CSGGQDQRGYTF. DNA of the CDR3: TGCAGCGGCGGACAGGACCAACGCGGCTACACCTTC. The chain employs TRBV29-1 and TRBJ1-2; TRBD1 matches at 7 bases. CDR3 length: 12 amino acids. Per the germline V gene, CDR1 is SQVTM and CDR2 is ANQGSEA. The J segment lost 8 bases and the V segment lost 7 bases, leaving 10 bases of the junction unmatched.

The chain couples TRBV7-2 to TRBJ2-3; maybe TRBD2 (5 bases). The CDR3 has 15 amino acids. Germline values: CDR1 SGHTA, CDR2 FQGNSA. The V end was cut by 6 bases, the J end by 2 bases, with 15 bases between. CDR3 DNA sequence: TGTGCCAGCAGGCTAGAGGGCGCCATCACAGATACGCAGTATTTT. Translated, it gives CASRLEGAITDTQYF.

To note about this clone: The same CDR3 is also encoded by other DNA sequences in this sample. The V and J genes are TRBV7-3 and TRBJ1-2, with D perhaps matching TRBD1 (6 bases). V dropped 1 base and J dropped 6 bases, with 18 bases sitting between them. This CDR3 is built from 16 residues. Germline V CDR1 and CDR2: SGHTA, FQGTGA. CDR3 bases: TGTGCCAGCAGCTTAATCGGGGGGGGGCGCTTGCATGGCTACACCTTC. Translated, it gives CASSLIGGGRLHGYTF.

The chain combines TRBV2 with TRBJ2-1; no firm D call. CDR1 and CDR2 from the germline V gene are SNHLY and FYNNEI. The CDR3 runs to 12 residues. Deletions cut 5 bases from V and 12 bases from J, with 14 bases between. CDR3: CASSSRSPGQFF. CDR3 DNA sequence: TGTGCCAGCAGTTCTCGTTCACCCGGGCAGTTCTTC.